The 28 T cell receptor beta chains given below trace back to one sample, sequenced in a study of OX40 agonist ivuxolimab in advanced cancers. Assay used: immunoSEQ multiplex PCR; TCRdb lists only in-frame clones, some missing. The data contain about 72,000 clones, roughly 90% of them seen just once; the ten biggest clones take up 1.3%. This specimen consisted of CD4+ or CD8+ T cells sorted from blood, obtained in a trial of the OX40 agonist ivuxolimab. These receptors originate from an adult with an advanced solid tumor such as melanoma, head and neck, liver or kidney cancer.

The rearrangement uses TRBV7-9 and TRBJ1-1; D is possibly TRBD1 (5 bases). Trimming removed 5 bases at V and 1 base at J, with 14 bases between. The CDR3 has 15 residues. Germline lookup yields CDR1 SEHNR and CDR2 FQNEAQ (reference sequence). The CDR3 spells CASSPRSGQNTEAFF. The CDR3 DNA is TGTGCCAGCAGCCCCCGTTCAGGGCAGAACACTGAAGCTTTCTTT.

The V gene is TRBV21-1, the J gene TRBJ1-1. TRBV21-1 corresponds to a pseudogene. This CDR3 comprises 15 residues. The chain's CDR3 is CASSSSRDINPEAFF. The CDR3 DNA is TGTGCCAGCAGCTCGTCGCGGGACATCAACCCTGAAGCTTTCTTT.

This chain uses TRBV27 with TRBJ2-5, with a weak D call TRBD1 (5 bases). Trimming took off 5 bases at V and 5 bases at J, with 15 bases between the two ends. There are 14 residues in the CDR3. CDR1 and CDR2 (germline): MNHEY, SMNVEV (reference sequence). The chain's CDR3 is CASSPSGNRETQYF. DNA for the CDR3: TGTGCCAGCAGTCCCTCAGGGAATAGGGAGACCCAGTACTTC.

CDR3 DNA sequence: TGTGCCAGCAGCTTTGAACGGAGGGAGACCCAGTACTTC. Its translation: CASSFERRETQYF. The chain couples TRBV5-8 to TRBJ2-5; tentatively, D is TRBD2 (5 bases). Trimming removed 2 bases at V and 5 bases at J, with 10 bases between. The CDR3 is made up of 13 amino acids. Germline V CDR1 and CDR2: SGHTS, YDEGEE.

The chain employs TRBV7-3 and TRBJ2-5; no firm D call. V lost 0 bases and J 2 bases, leaving 4 bases between the germline ends. This CDR3 spans 13 amino acids. Germline values: CDR1 SGHTA, CDR2 FQGTGA. The CDR3 bases are TGTGCCAGCAGCTTAACAGTTCAAGAGACCCAGTACTTC. Residues: CASSLTVQETQYF.

This chain uses TRBV6-6 with TRBJ2-1; maybe TRBD2 (5 bases). CDR3 length: 12 amino acids. The germline CDR1 and CDR2 sequences are MNHNY and SVGAGI (reference sequence). Trimming shortened V by 6 bases and J by 10 bases, and 13 bases separated the two germline ends. CDR3 region: CASSILEGEQFF. The CDR3 DNA reads TGTGCCAGCAGCATTCTTGAGGGAGAGCAGTTCTTC.

The chain links TRBV6-5 to TRBJ1-2; the D gene is possibly TRBD1 (5 bases). The V end lost 5 bases, the J end lost 8 bases, and 15 bases lay between the germline ends. The CDR3 is 13 residues long. Germline V gene data show CDR1 as MNHEY and CDR2 as SVGAGI. The CDR3 DNA follows: TGTGCCAGCAGTGAAACGGCAGGGAGCGGCTACACCTTC. As protein: CASSETAGSGYTF.

The J gene is TRBJ2-3, the V gene TRBV5-1; D ambiguous. Trimming took 7 bases from V and 10 from J, leaving 22 bases between them. This CDR3 has 14 amino acids. In germline, CDR1 is SGHRS, CDR2 YFSETQ. The CDR3 region has the DNA TGCGCCAGCGGACCTGAAGGACGGTACGCGCCGCAGTATTTT. Translation gives CASGPEGRYAPQYF.

The CDR3 sequence: CASSPTQYDGYTF. The CDR3 DNA reads as TGTGCCAGCAGCCCGACTCAATACGATGGCTACACCTTC. The chain carries TRBV6-1 and TRBJ1-2; D gene unclear. V gave up 6 bases and J gave up 6 bases, with 14 bases separating them. The CDR3 is made up of 13 amino acids. CDR1 and CDR2 (germline): MNHNS, SASEGT.

J is TRBJ1-4 and V is TRBV18, with 10 bases that match TRBD1. After removal of 4 bases from V and 7 bases from J, the junction contained 6 bases not matched to a gene. The germline gives CDR1 KGHSH, CDR2 LQKENI. This CDR3 is built from 15 residues. The CDR3 is CASSQRQGAGEKLFF. For the CDR3, the DNA is TGTGCCAGCTCACAACGACAGGGGGCAGGTGAAAAACTGTTTTTT. The variable domain in full, completed from reference TRBV18 and TRBJ1-4, reads NAGVMQNPRHLVRRRGQEARLRCSPMKGHSHVYWYRQLPEEGLKFMVYLQKENIIDESGMPKERFSAEFPKEGPSILRIQQVVRGDSAAYFCASSQRQGAGEKLFFGSGTQLSVL.

This chain joins TRBV7-9 and TRBJ1-2, with 8 bases identical to TRBD1. This CDR3 has 13 residues. The junction had 5 bases not matched to a gene; V was cut back by 5 bases and J by 6 bases. CDR1 is SEHNR and CDR2 is FQNEAQ in the germline V gene (reference sequence). CDR3: CASSIGQGHGYTF. Written as DNA, the CDR3 is TGTGCCAGCAGCATAGGACAGGGACATGGCTACACCTTC. The whole variable domain, filled in from reference TRBV7-9 and TRBJ1-2, reads DTGVSQNPRHKITKRGQNVTFRCDPISEHNRLYWYRQTLGQGPEFLTYFQNEAQLEKSRLLSDRFSAERPKGSFSTLEIQRTEQGDSAMYLCASSIGQGHGYTFGSGTRLTVV.

The table lists this clone with a count of one. The rearrangement uses TRBV13 and TRBJ1-3; D ambiguous. V was shortened by 5 bases and J by 0 bases, with 11 bases between the two germline ends. The CDR3 has 15 amino acids. Germline CDR1 is PRHDT and CDR2 is FYEKMQ (reference sequence). CDR3 coding DNA: TGTGCCAGCAGCCCCGACGGCTACTCTGGAAACACCATATATTTT. Encoded protein: CASSPDGYSGNTIYF.

The chain links TRBV6-1 to TRBJ1-6, with D uncertain. V gave up 5 bases and J gave up 8 bases, with 16 bases separating them. CDR3 length equals 15 residues. CDR1 and CDR2 from the germline V gene are MNHNS and SASEGT. CDR3 nucleotides: TGTGCCAGCAGTACGAGTCGACTTCGGGATTCACCCCTCCACTTT. Translated, it gives CASSTSRLRDSPLHF.

Concerning this clone: Other DNA variants within this sample encode the same CDR3. The chain is built from TRBV30 and TRBJ1-5, with D possibly being TRBD1 (5 bases). In germline, CDR1 is GTSNPN, CDR2 SVGIG (reference sequence). The CDR3 has 13 amino acids. V was clipped by 0 bases and J by 2 bases, with 5 bases between them. The chain's CDR3 is CAWSVGRNQPQHF. The CDR3 DNA follows: TGTGCCTGGAGTGTGGGGCGCAATCAGCCCCAGCATTTT.

There are a few counts of this clone. J is TRBJ2-6 and V is TRBV27; D unresolved. The CDR3 runs to 16 residues. With 5 bases removed from V and 1 base from J, the gap between germline ends came to 12 bases. Germline loops: CDR1 MNHEY, CDR2 SMNVEV (reference sequence). The CDR3 region has the DNA TGTGCCAGCAGTGTCTCCTACCGATCTGGGGCCAACGTCCTGACTTTC. Protein product: CASSVSYRSGANVLTF.

The chain couples TRBV30 to TRBJ2-7, with 12 positions matching TRBD2. This CDR3 is 16 amino acids long. V shed 4 bases, J shed 4 bases, and the junction held 11 bases outside the gene matches. CDR1 and CDR2 from the germline V gene are GTSNPN and SVGIG (reference sequence). CDR3 loop: CAWNLATSGRGYEQYF. Written as DNA, the CDR3 is TGTGCCTGGAATTTAGCGACTAGCGGGAGAGGGTACGAGCAGTACTTC. Full variable domain (remainder filled in from reference TRBV30 and TRBJ2-7): SQTIHQWPATLVQPVGSPLSLECTVEGTSNPNLYWYRQAAGRGLQLLFYSVGIGQISSEVPQNLSASRPQDRQFILSSKKLLLSDSGFYLCAWNLATSGRGYEQYFGPGTRLTVT.

The V call is TRBV30, the J call TRBJ2-2, with D possibly being TRBD2 (6 bases). From germline, CDR1 is GTSNPN and CDR2 SVGIG (reference sequence). The CDR3 is 13 amino acids. Trimming removed 4 bases from V and 7 bases from J, with 13 bases in between. The CDR3 bases are TGTGCCTGGAAGACTAGTTGGGGCGGGGAGCTGTTTTTT. It translates to CAWKTSWGGELFF.

The V call is TRBV29-1, the J call TRBJ2-2, with D uncertain. Germline values: CDR1 SQVTM, CDR2 ANQGSEA. The V end lost 3 bases, the J end lost 6 bases, and 11 bases lay between the germline ends. The CDR3 spans 13 residues. The CDR3 bases are TGCAGCGTTGAGGGCTTATTGGCCGGGGAGCTGTTTTTT. It is translated as CSVEGLLAGELFF.

The rearrangement uses TRBV5-4 and TRBJ1-3; 9 bases agree with TRBD1. V shed 4 bases, J shed 4 bases, and the junction held 6 bases outside the gene matches. CDR1 and CDR2 from the germline V gene are SGHNT and YYREEE (reference sequence). The CDR3 length is 15 residues. CDR3 residues: CASSGSGTGGNTIYF. The CDR3 DNA reads TGTGCCAGCAGCGGATCCGGGACAGGGGGAAACACCATATATTTT.

This clone was counted a single time. This chain connects TRBV28 to TRBJ1-5; maybe TRBD1 (5 bases). Trimming removed 4 bases from V and 7 bases from J, with 14 bases in between. This CDR3 contains 14 residues. Looked up from germline, CDR1 is MDHEN and CDR2 is SYDVKM. The DNA of the CDR3 is TGTGCCAGCAGTTCCCAGAGCGGGGGGCAGCCCCAGCATTTT. This gives the protein CASSSQSGGQPQHF.

J is TRBJ2-5 and V is TRBV30; D unclear. The CDR3 loop spans 11 amino acids. V dropped 2 bases and J dropped 1 base, with 2 bases sitting between them. CDR1 and CDR2 (germline): GTSNPN, SVGIG (reference sequence). CDR3 sequence: CAWSSQETQYF. CDR3 DNA sequence: TGTGCCTGGAGTAGCCAAGAGACCCAGTACTTC.

This clone has only one observation. This chain joins TRBV7-3 and TRBJ2-2, with D unresolved. This CDR3 has 14 residues. Germline CDR1 reads SGHTA; CDR2 reads FQGTGA. V was trimmed by 6 bases and J by 0 bases, leaving 8 bases between them. CDR3: CASRRSSNTGELFF. The CDR3 DNA is TGTGCCAGCAGGAGGTCGTCGAACACCGGGGAGCTGTTTTTT. Combining the CDR3 with reference TRBV7-3 and TRBJ2-2 gives the whole variable domain GAGVSQTPSNKVTEKGKYVELRCDPISGHTALYWYRQSLGQGPEFLIYFQGTGAADDSGLPNDRFFAVRPEGSVSTLKIQRTERGDSAVYLCASRRSSNTGELFFGEGSRLTVL.

This clone was counted a single time. V is TRBV29-1 and J is TRBJ2-3, with 8 bases aligning to TRBD1. The CDR3 consists of 12 residues. Germline assignment: CDR1 SQVTM and CDR2 ANQGSEA. Trimming removed 6 bases from V and 5 bases from J; junction bases left unmatched: 4. The CDR3 reads CSVGQGGDTQYF. In nucleotides, the CDR3 is TGCAGCGTCGGACAGGGAGGAGATACGCAGTATTTT.

The chain has TRBV5-4 and TRBJ2-1, with 8 bases matching TRBD2. The V and J ends lost 4 bases and 8 bases, in that order; junction bases with no gene match: 11. Looked up from germline, CDR1 is SGHNT and CDR2 is YYREEE (reference sequence). CDR3 length: 15 residues. The CDR3 region has the DNA TGTGCCAGCAGCCCGGGGGGGGCCGGCGGAGATGAGCAGTTCTTC. As protein: CASSPGGAGGDEQFF.

V and J are TRBV11-3 and TRBJ1-1; TRBD1 might be the D (5 bases). The germline V and J ends were trimmed by 6 bases and 1 base, with 12 bases remaining between them. The CDR3 sequence is 14 residues long. Germline values: CDR1 SGHNT, CDR2 YENEEA. CDR3 coding DNA: TGTGCCAGCAGTGTAGACAGAGGGAACACTGAAGCTTTCTTT. It is translated as CASSVDRGNTEAFF.

As DNA, the CDR3 is TGTGCCAGCAGCCCCCGGGACGGCAAAGAGACCCAGTACTTC. Translation: CASSPRDGKETQYF. This chain joins TRBV7-9 and TRBJ2-5; either TRBD1 or TRBD2 may fit D (5 bases each). V was trimmed by 5 bases and J by 3 bases, leaving 13 bases between them. Looked up from germline, CDR1 is SEHNR and CDR2 is FQNEAQ (reference sequence). The CDR3 runs to 14 residues.

The chain employs TRBV6-6 and TRBJ1-1; no definite D call. The germline V gene has CDR1 MNHNY and CDR2 SVGAGI (reference sequence). CDR3 length equals 13 residues. Trimming removed 4 bases from V and 0 bases from J, with 6 bases in between. For the CDR3, the DNA is TGTGCCAGCAGTTGGCCAGTGAACACTGAAGCTTTCTTT. Translation gives CASSWPVNTEAFF.

The chain combines TRBV7-8 with TRBJ2-2; D is uncertain. V was clipped by 5 bases and J by 3 bases, with 10 bases between them. CDR3 length: 14 residues. The germline CDR1 and CDR2 sequences are SGHVS and FQNEAQ. CDR3 coding DNA: TGTGCCAGCAGCCCGCAAGCCTACACCGGGGAGCTGTTTTTT. It codes for CASSPQAYTGELFF.